This T cell receptor (beta chain) was captured in a study of blood T cell repertoires in COVID-19. Only in-frame clones appear in the TCRdb table, and some are missing; sequencing was by immunoSEQ multiplex PCR. The profile shows 130,000 or so clones, about nine tenths of them singletons. V was cut by 7 bases and J by 1 base, with 5 bases left in between. The CDR3 contains 13 residues. CDR1 is MNHEY, CDR2 SVGAGI, per germline. This TCR was sampled from a man between 35 and 55 years old with acute or convalescent COVID-19. The sample consisted of peripheral blood. This chain connects TRBV6-5 to TRBJ1-6, with D unresolved. The CDR3 DNA reads TGTGCCAGCACGGGTTCCTATAATTCACCCCTCCACTTT. Its protein is CASTGSYNSPLHF.